The 13 T cell receptor beta chains below all came from one sample that was sequenced in a study of patients and donors after allogeneic stem cell transplantation. TCRdb re-called the RT-PCR reads with MiXCR, one entry per CDR3 protein. This sample yields under 200,000 distinct CDR3 sequences, of which 30% are seen a single time; around 3% belongs to the top ten. Sequencing was performed on blood, either unsorted or a sorted T cell fraction (not recorded which). These receptor sequences come from a human donor who was either an allogeneic HSCT recipient or a stem cell or donor lymphocyte infusion donor (not recorded which). It is not recorded whose cells these are; they may come from a transplant donor.

The V call is TRBV10-3, the J call TRBJ1-5, with 7 bases fitting TRBD1. The CDR3 totals 14 residues. Germline trimming cut 6 bases from V and 1 base from J; bases unmatched to any gene: 3. Germline V lookup: CDR1 ENHRY, CDR2 SYGVKD. The CDR3 is CAISTGESNQPQHF. DNA of the CDR3: TGTGCCATCAGCACAGGGGAGAGCAATCAGCCCCAGCATTTT.

This clonotype was picked up one time. The V call is TRBV28, the J call TRBJ1-1; perhaps TRBD1 as D (6 bases). V gave up 2 bases and J gave up 8 bases, with 21 bases separating them. The CDR3 covers 16 residues. Germline CDR1 and CDR2: MDHEN and SYDVKM. The CDR3 DNA reads as TGTGCCAGCAGTTTACCCGGGGCAGGGGAGACCCTAGAAGCTTTCTTT. As protein: CASSLPGAGETLEAFF.

The rearrangement links TRBV18 to TRBJ2-7; tentative D call: TRBD2 (6 bases). Germline V gene lookup returns CDR1 KGHSH and CDR2 LQKENI. This CDR3 is 15 amino acids long. V lost 6 bases and J 2 bases, leaving 17 bases between the germline ends. Written as DNA, the CDR3 is TGTGCCAGCTCTGATCGACGGGAGTTACCCTACGAGCAGTACTTC. This translates into CASSDRRELPYEQYF.

The chain recombines TRBV5-1 with TRBJ2-3, with no clear D. This CDR3 is built from 14 residues. The germline gives CDR1 SGHRS, CDR2 YFSETQ. The V gene lost 0 bases and the J gene lost 2 bases, with 7 bases spanning the gap. The CDR3 region has the DNA TGCGCCAGCAGCTTGGACGTTCCCACAGATACGCAGTATTTT. Encoded protein: CASSLDVPTDTQYF.

This chain uses TRBV6-5 with TRBJ2-7, with D maybe TRBD2 (7 bases). The CDR3 loop spans 15 amino acids. CDR1 and CDR2 (germline): MNHEY, SVGAGI. Trimming removed 10 bases at V and 3 bases at J, with 22 bases between. The CDR3 bases are TGTGCCACCCGAAGGTGGGAGGGACACCTCTACGAGCAGTACTTC. It translates to CATRRWEGHLYEQYF.

The chain carries TRBV20-1 and TRBJ1-1, with D tentatively TRBD1 (5 bases). This CDR3 has 13 amino acids. Germline assignment: CDR1 DFQATT and CDR2 SNEGSKA (reference sequence). The V and J ends lost 0 bases and 5 bases respectively, with 10 bases between them. The CDR3 reads CSARDGAGTEAFF. The CDR3 coding sequence is TGCAGTGCTAGAGATGGGGCAGGGACTGAAGCTTTCTTT.

This clonotype was recorded once. The chain uses TRBV7-9 and TRBJ2-7; 7 nucleotides align to TRBD2. The germline V gene has CDR1 SEHNR and CDR2 FQNEAQ (reference sequence). The CDR3 extends over 14 amino acids. Trimming at V came to 4 bases and at J to 4 bases, leaving 7 bases not matched to a gene. In nucleotides, the CDR3 is TGTGCCAGCAGCTCTCAGACTAGCATTTACGAGCAGTACTTC. It yields the protein CASSSQTSIYEQYF.

V gene TRBV5-8 combines with J gene TRBJ2-7; 7 bases match TRBD1. The V gene's germline CDR1 is SGHTS and CDR2 YDEGEE. CDR3 length: 14 amino acids. Trimming took 4 bases from V and 4 from J; bases not matched to a gene: 8. The CDR3 DNA follows: TGTGCCAGCAGCCATCTGACAGGGTGGTACGAGCAGTACTTC. This translates into CASSHLTGWYEQYF.

Ten or more counts support this clonotype. The rearrangement joins TRBV12-3 or TRBV12-4 to TRBJ1-5; D is undetermined. Trimming stripped 3 bases from V and 4 bases from J, with 7 bases between. The length of the CDR3 is 13 residues. This CDR3 is CASSLARNQPQHF. The CDR3 DNA sequence: TGTGCCAGCAGTTTGGCCCGGAATCAGCCCCAGCATTTT.

This chain connects TRBV29-1 to TRBJ2-7; 9 bases are a match to TRBD1. Per the germline V gene, CDR1 is SQVTM and CDR2 is ANQGSEA. This CDR3 comprises 14 residues. With 6 bases clipped from V and 2 bases from J, the junction kept 8 bases outside the gene matches. CDR3 sequence (DNA): TGCAGCGTCGCGGCGGGACAGGGCCCCTACGAGCAGTACTTC. Protein sequence: CSVAAGQGPYEQYF.

A few counts support this clonotype. This chain joins TRBV3-1 and TRBJ1-5, with 9 bases aligning to TRBD1. The CDR3 covers 14 residues. V was pared by 6 bases and J by 4 bases, with 4 bases of the junction left unmatched. Germline V gene sequence: CDR1 LGHDT, CDR2 YNNKEL (reference sequence). The CDR3 DNA reads TGTGCCAGCAGTTTACAGGGGGCGAATCAGCCCCAGCATTTT. It yields the protein CASSLQGANQPQHF.

This clonotype has just a few counts. V gene TRBV7-3 combines with J gene TRBJ1-1; D gene ambiguous. Germline CDR1 is SGHTA and CDR2 is FQGTGA. V lost 6 bases to trimming and J lost 1 base, with 15 bases between them. The CDR3 contains 15 residues. The CDR3 here is CASSPSGGRNTEAFF. CDR3 coding DNA: TGTGCCAGCAGTCCCTCGGGCGGGAGGAACACTGAAGCTTTCTTT.

This clonotype came up a few times. The rearrangement links TRBV6-5 to TRBJ1-5; D might be TRBD1 (5 bases). V lost 5 bases and J 3 bases, leaving 14 bases between the germline ends. Germline CDR1 MNHEY, CDR2 SVGAGI. The CDR3 totals 15 residues. The CDR3 sequence: CASSPPGLDNQPQHF. CDR3 in DNA: TGTGCCAGCAGTCCTCCGGGGCTCGACAATCAGCCCCAGCATTTT.